The next 28 T cell receptor beta chains were all read from a single sample in a study of molecular identifiers for immune sequencing clone quantification. MiXCR, applied by TCRdb to the PCR reads, yields one record per CDR3 protein. The repertoire holds some 320,000 distinct CDR3 sequences, with 20% to 25% as singletons. The sequenced material came from naive CD8+ T cells from blood, with Jurkat cell RNA spiked in. The sample's subset: FACS-sorted CD8+CD4-CCR7+CD45RA+ naive T cells. The receptors derive from a human donor in good health. Some libraries in this study had Jurkat cell RNA spiked in.

This clonotype was observed many times. The V gene is TRBV6-2 or TRBV6-3, the J gene TRBJ1-5, with no clear D. The length of the CDR3 is 14 residues. Germline CDR1 MNHEY, CDR2 SVGEGT. The V and J ends lost 7 bases and 4 bases respectively, with 14 bases between them. CDR3 amino acids: CASTPGRRNQPQHF. The CDR3 DNA sequence: TGTGCCAGCACCCCCGGGCGTCGAAATCAGCCCCAGCATTTT.

The gene calls are TRBV11-2 and TRBJ1-2; no reliable D call. CDR1 and CDR2 (germline): SGHAT, FQNNGV. Trimming removed 4 bases at V and 5 bases at J, with 5 bases between. The CDR3 covers 11 residues. DNA for the CDR3: TGTGCCAGCAGCTCAGTATATGGCTACACCTTC. Its translation: CASSSVYGYTF.

This clonotype was detected only a few times. The rearrangement uses TRBV10-2 and TRBJ2-7; a weak D match, TRBD1 (7 bases). V was pared by 3 bases and J by 12 bases, with 12 bases between. CDR1 and CDR2 from the germline V gene are WSHSY and SAAADI. This CDR3 has 11 residues. Here the CDR3 reads CASSDRGAWYF. CDR3 DNA: TGCGCCAGCAGTGACAGGGGGGCCTGGTACTTC.

There are many counts of this clonotype. CDR3 in amino acids: CASSPLVADTQYF. For the CDR3, the DNA is TGTGCCAGCAGCCCACTAGTCGCGGATACGCAGTATTTT. This sequence joins TRBV9 and TRBJ2-3; perhaps TRBD2 as D (5 bases). The V and J ends lost 4 bases and 6 bases respectively, with 12 bases between them. CDR1 SGDLS and CDR2 YYNGEE come from the germline V gene. This CDR3 contains 13 residues.

As for this clonotype: Its ends do not fully match the called genes, so a read error is possible. J is TRBJ2-2 and V is TRBV7-8; 10 nucleotides line up with TRBD2. This CDR3 contains 16 residues. The V gene's germline CDR1 is SGHVS and CDR2 FQNEAQ. The CDR3 reads CAGSQKRGGRTGELFF. The CDR3 DNA reads TGTGCCGGCAGCCAGAAGCGGGGGGGCCGAACCGGGGAGCTGTTTTTT. Full variable domain (rest looked up from reference TRBV7-8 and TRBJ2-2): GAGVSQSPRYKVAKRGQDVALRCDPISGHVSLFWYQQALGQGPEFLTYFQNEAQLDKSGLPSDRFFAERPEGSVSTLKIQRTQQEDSAVYLCAGSQKRGGRTGELFFGEGSRLTVL.

This clonotype was detected only a few times. This chain links TRBV19 with TRBJ2-2; TRBD1 matches at 10 bases. Germline values: CDR1 LNHDA, CDR2 SQIVND (reference sequence). V was clipped by 4 bases and J by 3 bases; unmatched bases: 5. This CDR3 has 16 residues. CDR3 sequence: CASSNRDRGYTGELFF. As DNA, the CDR3 is TGTGCCAGTAGTAACCGGGACAGGGGATACACCGGGGAGCTGTTTTTT.

Many counts were recorded for this clonotype. The chain links TRBV12-5 to TRBJ1-1; possible D gene TRBD1, 5 bases. Germline CDR1 LGHNT, CDR2 FRNRAP. This CDR3 contains 12 residues. The V and J ends lost 6 bases and 6 bases respectively, with 11 bases between them. The CDR3 protein is CASGAGRAEAFF. The CDR3 DNA reads TGTGCTAGTGGGGCGGGCAGGGCTGAAGCTTTCTTT.

This clonotype was detected ten times or more. The V call is TRBV12-3 or TRBV12-4, the J call TRBJ2-1; no clear D gene. V was shortened by 7 bases and J by 9 bases, with 7 bases between the two germline ends. CDR3 length: 10 amino acids. Written as DNA, the CDR3 is TGTGCCAGCATGGGCGGTGAGCAGTTCTTC. Translated: CASMGGEQFF.

The V and J genes are TRBV30 and TRBJ2-2; no clear D gene. The CDR3 is 11 amino acids. V shed 2 bases and J shed 8 bases, with 6 bases lying between them. Germline CDR1 is GTSNPN and CDR2 is SVGIG (reference sequence). For the CDR3, the DNA is TGTGCCTGGAGTCGAAAAGGGGAGCTGTTTTTT. Translated, it gives CAWSRKGELFF.

This clonotype was observed at least ten times. The rearrangement joins TRBV5-6 to TRBJ2-3; D not certain. This CDR3 is 15 amino acids long. V lost 0 bases and J 4 bases, leaving 12 bases between the germline ends. Germline CDR1 is SGHDT and CDR2 is YYEEEE. CDR3 nucleotide sequence: TGTGCCAGCAGCTTGGCCGACCCTGGACCAGATACGCAGTATTTT. It translates to CASSLADPGPDTQYF.

The sample holds many counts of this clonotype. Here the CDR3 DNA reads TGCAGTGCTAGAGTCAGTGAAGTAGGCAATGAGCAGTTCTTC. Its protein product is CSARVSEVGNEQFF. The chain carries TRBV20-1 and TRBJ2-1, with D unclear. Deletions cut 1 base from V and 6 bases from J, with 13 bases between. CDR1 DFQATT and CDR2 SNEGSKA come from the germline V gene (reference sequence). The CDR3 length is 14 residues.

This clonotype was seen many times. The chain combines TRBV5-5 with TRBJ2-7, with no clear D. Trimming stripped 1 base from V and 4 bases from J, with 12 bases between. This CDR3 is 14 amino acids long. Germline values: CDR1 SGHKS, CDR2 YYEKEE (reference sequence). The CDR3 spells CASSLRPILYEQYF. CDR3 DNA sequence: TGTGCCAGCAGCTTGAGACCGATTCTATACGAGCAGTACTTC.

This clonotype has ten or more counts. V usage is TRBV7-9 and J usage is TRBJ2-3; D not resolved. The CDR3 contains 12 residues. The ends were cut back, 1 base at V and 10 bases at J, with 9 bases in the middle. Germline assignment: CDR1 SEHNR and CDR2 FQNEAQ (reference sequence). The CDR3 DNA is TGTGCCAGCAGCTTAGATGGCTATTCGCAGTATTTT. Translated, it gives CASSLDGYSQYF. Supplemented by reference TRBV7-9 and TRBJ2-3, the full variable domain reads DTGVSQNPRHKITKRGQNVTFRCDPISEHNRLYWYRQTLGQGPEFLTYFQNEAQLEKSRLLSDRFSAERPKGSFSTLEIQRTEQGDSAMYLCASSLDGYSQYFGPGTRLTVL.

This clonotype showed up many times. The chain employs TRBV27 and TRBJ2-7, with 10 bases matching TRBD2. The V segment lost 5 bases and the J segment 0 bases; nucleotides outside the gene matches: 1. The CDR3 has 14 residues. Per germline, CDR1 MNHEY and CDR2 SMNVEV (reference sequence). The CDR3 DNA is TGTGCCAGCAGTACTAGCGGGAACTCCTACGAGCAGTACTTC. It translates to CASSTSGNSYEQYF.

This clonotype was detected ten times or more. This chain uses TRBV7-2 with TRBJ2-7; D perhaps matches TRBD1 (6 bases). The CDR3 is made up of 15 amino acids. Trimming stripped 5 bases from V and 5 bases from J, with 19 bases between. Per germline, CDR1 SGHTA and CDR2 FQGNSA. CDR3 sequence (DNA): TGTGCCAGCAGCCCGAACAGGGTTAGTTTCGACGAGCAGTACTTC. It encodes CASSPNRVSFDEQYF.

J is TRBJ1-6 and V is TRBV2; unclear D gene. CDR3 size: 14 residues. Deletions cut 6 bases from V and 0 bases from J, with 6 bases between. CDR1 and CDR2 (germline): SNHLY, FYNNEI. CDR3 coding DNA: TGTGCCAGCAGCTCGAGCTCCTATAATTCACCCCTCCACTTT. It specifies CASSSSSYNSPLHF.

This clonotype was recorded at least ten times. J is TRBJ1-5 and V is TRBV5-6; no clear D. The length of the CDR3 is 13 residues. Trimming cost V 4 bases and J 1 base, with 6 bases left between them. Germline assignment: CDR1 SGHDT and CDR2 YYEEEE. The CDR3 region has the DNA TGTGCCAGCAGCCGCGGAAGCAATCAGCCCCAGCATTTT. Residues: CASSRGSNQPQHF.

This clonotype appeared many times. J is TRBJ2-3 and V is TRBV7-9; D ambiguous. Trimming shortened V by 2 bases and J by 0 bases, and 15 bases separated the two germline ends. The CDR3 totals 17 residues. The V gene's germline CDR1 is SEHNR and CDR2 FQNEAQ (reference sequence). The DNA for the CDR3 is TGTGCCAGCAGCTTAAGTTCCCTCGGCCATAGCACAGATACGCAGTATTTT. It is translated as CASSLSSLGHSTDTQYF. The full variable domain, with the rest looked up from reference TRBV7-9 and TRBJ2-3, is DTGVSQNPRHKITKRGQNVTFRCDPISEHNRLYWYRQTLGQGPEFLTYFQNEAQLEKSRLLSDRFSAERPKGSFSTLEIQRTEQGDSAMYLCASSLSSLGHSTDTQYFGPGTRLTVL.

This clonotype was counted many times. The chain uses TRBV7-6 and TRBJ2-5; D is ambiguous. V lost 4 bases to trimming and J lost 2 bases, with 11 bases between them. Germline CDR1 is SGHVS and CDR2 is FNYEAQ. The CDR3 totals 14 residues. CDR3 coding DNA: TGTGCCAGCAGCTCAATTGGAGCGCAAGAGACCCAGTACTTC. This sequence encodes CASSSIGAQETQYF.

The rearrangement joins TRBV13 to TRBJ2-1, with 8 bases identical to TRBD1. Looked up from germline, CDR1 is PRHDT and CDR2 is FYEKMQ (reference sequence). The junction had 6 bases not matched to a gene; V was cut back by 6 bases and J by 8 bases. The length of the CDR3 is 13 residues. The CDR3 loop reads CASSGQGLYEQFF. The CDR3 DNA sequence: TGTGCCAGCAGTGGACAGGGTTTGTATGAGCAGTTCTTC.

This clonotype was recorded at least ten times. The V gene is TRBV7-9, the J gene TRBJ2-3; the match to TRBD2 covers 7 bases. Germline V lookup: CDR1 SEHNR, CDR2 FQNEAQ (reference sequence). V shed 3 bases and J 4 bases; nucleotides not matched to a gene: 7. The CDR3 consists of 15 residues. The CDR3 loop is CASSFLAESSDTQYF. The CDR3 nucleotides read TGTGCCAGCAGCTTTCTAGCGGAAAGTTCAGATACGCAGTATTTT.

Concerning this clonotype: A single base separates this from a much larger clone, so it may be a read error. The chain employs TRBV7-9 and TRBJ1-1, with D unclear. Germline V gene lookup returns CDR1 SEHNR and CDR2 FQNEAQ (reference sequence). The CDR3 consists of 15 residues. V was trimmed by 4 bases and J by 7 bases, leaving 19 bases between them. In nucleotides, the CDR3 is TGTGCCAGCAGCTACTCGGCGGTTCCCAGGAGTGAAGCTTTCTTT. Its translation is CASSYSAVPRSEAFF.

This clonotype was recorded at least ten times. The V gene is TRBV7-3, the J gene TRBJ2-7; D remains ambiguous. V lost 8 bases and J 3 bases, leaving 17 bases between the germline ends. The CDR3 has 14 amino acids. Germline V gene sequence: CDR1 SGHTA, CDR2 FQGTGA. The CDR3 spells CASALLGESYEQYF. In DNA form, the CDR3 reads TGTGCCAGCGCCCTACTTGGAGAAAGCTACGAGCAGTACTTC.

This clonotype was found a few times. The chain joins TRBV12-3 or TRBV12-4 to TRBJ1-3; the D is unclear. V was pared by 4 bases and J by 4 bases, with 14 bases between. The CDR3 length is 15 residues. CDR3 nucleotides: TGTGCCAGCAGTTCTCGGGCTCCCGCGGGAAACACCATATATTTT. It is translated as CASSSRAPAGNTIYF.

The table lists this clonotype with many counts. The chain has TRBV28 and TRBJ2-5; 9 bases agree with TRBD2. CDR1 is MDHEN, CDR2 SYDVKM, per germline. V gave up 7 bases and J gave up 7 bases; unmatched junction bases: 13. CDR3 size: 15 residues. CDR3 sequence (DNA): TGTGCCAGCATCCCTTTCGCTAGCGGGAAAGGGACCCAGTACTTC. As protein: CASIPFASGKGTQYF.

V usage is TRBV6-6 and J usage is TRBJ2-7, with 11 positions matching TRBD1. The germline gives CDR1 MNHNY, CDR2 SVGAGI (reference sequence). This CDR3 is built from 13 residues. The V segment lost 10 bases and the J segment 1 base; nucleotides outside the gene matches: 3. CDR3 DNA sequence: TGTGCCACCCGGGACAGGGGGTCCTACGAGCAGTACTTC. Its translation is CATRDRGSYEQYF.

This clonotype was seen at least ten times. This CDR3 is CASSSYLARSNEQFF. The CDR3 DNA is TGTGCCAGCAGCTCCTACCTGGCTCGTTCAAATGAGCAGTTCTTC. The rearrangement uses TRBV11-2 and TRBJ2-1; D ambiguous. From germline, CDR1 is SGHAT and CDR2 FQNNGV. The CDR3 has 15 amino acids. The V gene lost 4 bases and the J gene lost 7 bases, with 17 bases spanning the gap.

On this clonotype: One base away lies a much larger clone, so this may be a sequencing read error. The chain joins TRBV4-2 to TRBJ2-3; D may be TRBD1 (6 bases). CDR1 is LGHNA, CDR2 YNFKEQ, per germline. Deletions cut 0 bases from V and 5 bases from J, with 15 bases between. The CDR3 sequence is 16 residues long. This CDR3 is CASSQEGTIPQDTQYF. The CDR3 DNA follows: TGTGCCAGCAGCCAAGAGGGGACAATCCCGCAAGATACGCAGTATTTT.